Listed below are T cell receptor beta chains from one sample, sequenced in a study of post-analysis software for immune sequencing data. TCRdb reprocessed the PCR reads with MiXCR, giving one entry per CDR3 protein. The sample gives hundreds of thousands of distinct CDR3 sequences, about a third of which show up once; 13% is in the top ten. Sequenced sample: blood. The source is a girl between 10 and 17 years old with multiple sclerosis. The CDR3 runs from the conserved cysteine through the conserved F or W. D genes are given only for firm matches. A row's size may be missing; if present it is once, few, many or a size class.

TRBJ1-1 - - TRBV5-1 TGCGCCAGCAGCTTGGAAGGGCGGAAGAACACTGAAGCTTTCTTT CASSLEGRKNTEAFF
TRBJ2-4 TRBD1 - TRBV6-1 TGTGCCAGCAATCGGGACAGGGAGTCGAACATTCAGTACTTC CASNRDRESNIQYF
TRBJ2-7 - once TRBV20-1 TGCAGTGCTCGGCCCCTTGGTCCCGAGCAGTACTTC CSARPLGPEQYF
TRBJ2-7 TRBD2 many TRBV27 TGTGCCAGCAAACTACGGGACTACTCCTACGAGCAGTACTTC CASKLRDYSYEQYF
TRBJ1-1 TRBD1 once TRBV20-1 TGCAGTGCTAGAACAATCCGGGACAGGCCTTACACTGAAGCTTTCTTT CSARTIRDRPYTEAFF
TRBJ2-7 TRBD1 - TRBV7-9 TGTGCCGGCAGTAAATCCCGGGACAGGAGCTACGAGCAGTACTTC CAGSKSRDRSYEQYF
TRBJ2-7 - many TRBV7-9 TGTGCCAGCAGCTTTGTGGCACCGGACGAGCAGTACTTC CASSFVAPDEQYF
TRBJ2-1 TRBD2 - TRBV10-3 TGTGCCATCAGAGGGCAGGGACTATCGTACAATGAGCAGTTCTTC CAIRGQGLSYNEQFF
TRBJ2-3 TRBD2 few TRBV10-3 TGTGCCATCAGCGAGCTAGCGGGGGTGGATACGCAGTATTTT CAISELAGVDTQYF
TRBJ2-4 - few TRBV12-3/TRBV12-4 TGTGCCAGCAGTCCCGGGACCTGGACCAAAAACATTCAGTACTTC CASSPGTWTKNIQYF
TRBJ1-2 TRBD1 - TRBV20-1 TGCAGTGCTACCACAGGGGTTTATGGCTACACCTTC CSATTGVYGYTF
TRBJ2-7 - few TRBV2 TGTGCCGCCCGGGGGCGGACATACGAGCAGTACTTC CAARGRTYEQYF
TRBJ2-3 TRBD1 - TRBV5-1 TGCGCCAGCAGCGTCGACGGGACAGCCTGGGGCACAGATACGCAGTATTTT CASSVDGTAWGTDTQYF
TRBJ2-5 - - TRBV12-3/TRBV12-4 TGTGCCAGCACCCGGACTGGTTACCAAGAGACCCAGTACTTC CASTRTGYQETQYF
TRBJ1-4 - once TRBV4-1 TGCGCCAGCAGCCAAGAGCACAGGGAAGGAAAACTGTTTTTT CASSQEHREGKLFF
TRBJ1-2 - - TRBV12-3/TRBV12-4 TGTGCCAGCAGTTTCGGGACATCTAACTATGGCTACACCTTC CASSFGTSNYGYTF
TRBJ1-1 - - TRBV14 TGTGCCAGCAGCCGAATCTTGAGGGGGACTGAAGCTTTCTTT CASSRILRGTEAFF
TRBJ2-7 - few TRBV12-3/TRBV12-4 TGTGCCAGCAGTTTTTGGGGGGGCAACGAGCAGTACTTC CASSFWGGNEQYF
TRBJ1-5 - - TRBV4-1 TGCGCCAGCAGCCGAGATCCTACGAACCTTGGCGGAACTTATAGCAATCAGCCCCAGCATTTT CASSRDPTNLGGTYSNQPQHF
TRBJ1-1 - - TRBV12-3/TRBV12-4 TGTGCCAGCAGACCCACAGGGAGTAGGAAAGCTTTCTTT CASRPTGSRKAFF